There are many counts of the clone carrying this T cell receptor (beta chain). Antigen: not known. A read error may account for a junction end that differs from germline. This sample is drawn from a study of identical twins. Findings and caveats of the study: Beta out-of-frame sequences showed weaker excess twin sharing. Zero-insertion findings could be partly confounded by invariant cells (MAIT and iNKT cells). Models underestimated how often monozygotic twins shared out-of-frame TCR alpha.

Looked up from germline, CDR1 is SGHRS and CDR2 is YFSETQ. This CDR3 comprises 14 residues. TCRdb re-called the 5' RACE reads through MiXCR, storing one row per CDR3 protein. The sample gives some 590,000 distinct CDR3 sequences, just under 10% of which show up once; 2.5% to 3% is in the top ten. These data also formed part of another study, on yellow fever vaccine responses in identical twins. From that paper: Each twin's T cell response to the vaccine was reported to look partly convergent and partly personalized.

The receptor was derived from a woman aged 18-29 years in good health. Specimen: PBMCs. The J gene is TRBJ2-3, the V gene TRBV5-1; 8 nucleotides align to TRBD2. Here the CDR3 reads CASSLAGITDTQYF. The CDR3 coding sequence is TGTGCCAGCAGTTTAGCGGGAATCACAGATACGCAGTATTTT.